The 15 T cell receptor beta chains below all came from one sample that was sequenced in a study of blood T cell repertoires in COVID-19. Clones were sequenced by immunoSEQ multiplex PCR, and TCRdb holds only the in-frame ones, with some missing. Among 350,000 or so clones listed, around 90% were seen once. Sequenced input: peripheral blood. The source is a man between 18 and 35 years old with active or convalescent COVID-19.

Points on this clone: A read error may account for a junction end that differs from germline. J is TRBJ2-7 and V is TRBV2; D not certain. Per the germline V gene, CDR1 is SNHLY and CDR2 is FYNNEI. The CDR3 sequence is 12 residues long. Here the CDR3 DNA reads TGTGCCAGCAGTGAAGCATCCTACCCGGAGAACTTC. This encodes CASSEASYPENF.

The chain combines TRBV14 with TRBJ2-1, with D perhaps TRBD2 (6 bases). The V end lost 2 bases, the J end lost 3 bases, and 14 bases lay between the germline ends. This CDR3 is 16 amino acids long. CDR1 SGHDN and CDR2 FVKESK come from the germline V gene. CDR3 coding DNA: TGTGCCAGCAGCCAACTTGGGGGGTTTTTCTACAATGAGCAGTTCTTC. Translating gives CASSQLGGFFYNEQFF. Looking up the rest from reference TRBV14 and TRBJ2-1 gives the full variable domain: EAGVTQFPSHSVIEKGQTVTLRCDPISGHDNLYWYRRVMGKEIKFLLHFVKESKQDESGMPNNRFLAERTGGTYSTLKVQPAELEDSGVYFCASSQLGGFFYNEQFFGPGTRLTVL.

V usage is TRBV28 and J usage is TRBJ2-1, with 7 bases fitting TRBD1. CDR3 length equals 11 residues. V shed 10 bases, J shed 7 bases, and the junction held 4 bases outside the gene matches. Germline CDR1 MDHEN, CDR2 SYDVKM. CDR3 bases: TGTGCCACCGGACAGGTTAATGAGCAGTTCTTC. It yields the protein CATGQVNEQFF.

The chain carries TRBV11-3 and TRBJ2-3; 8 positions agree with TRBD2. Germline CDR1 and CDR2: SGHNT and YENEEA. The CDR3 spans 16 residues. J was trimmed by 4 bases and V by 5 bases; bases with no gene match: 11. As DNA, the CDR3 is TGTGCCAGCAGCCCCCGCGGGCGGGGGGTGGCAGATACGCAGTATTTT. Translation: CASSPRGRGVADTQYF.

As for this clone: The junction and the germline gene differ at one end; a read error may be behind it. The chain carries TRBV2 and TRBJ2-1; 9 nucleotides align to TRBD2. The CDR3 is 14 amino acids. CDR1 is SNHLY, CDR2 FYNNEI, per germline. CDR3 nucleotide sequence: TGTACCAGCAGTGAGAGGACTAGCGTCAATGAGCAGTTCTTC. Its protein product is CTSSERTSVNEQFF.

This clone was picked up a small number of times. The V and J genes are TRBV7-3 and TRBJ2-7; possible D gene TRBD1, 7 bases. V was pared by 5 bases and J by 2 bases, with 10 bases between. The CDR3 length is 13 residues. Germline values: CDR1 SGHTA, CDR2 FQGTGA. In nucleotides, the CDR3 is TGTGCCAGCAGCCCAGGGGGGCCCTACGAGCAGTACTTC. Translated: CASSPGGPYEQYF.

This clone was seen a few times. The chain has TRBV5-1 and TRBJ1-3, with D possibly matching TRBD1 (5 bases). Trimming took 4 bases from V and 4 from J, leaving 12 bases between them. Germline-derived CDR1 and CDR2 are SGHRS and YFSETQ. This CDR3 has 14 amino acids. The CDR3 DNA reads TGCGCCAGCAGCCGCGACAGTCAAGGAAACACCATATATTTT. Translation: CASSRDSQGNTIYF.

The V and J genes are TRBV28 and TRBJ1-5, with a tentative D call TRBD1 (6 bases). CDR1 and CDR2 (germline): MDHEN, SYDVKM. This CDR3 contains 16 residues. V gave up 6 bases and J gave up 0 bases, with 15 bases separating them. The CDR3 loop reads CASSRRTAYSNQPQHF. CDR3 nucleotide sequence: TGTGCCAGCAGCAGGAGGACAGCTTATAGCAATCAGCCCCAGCATTTT.

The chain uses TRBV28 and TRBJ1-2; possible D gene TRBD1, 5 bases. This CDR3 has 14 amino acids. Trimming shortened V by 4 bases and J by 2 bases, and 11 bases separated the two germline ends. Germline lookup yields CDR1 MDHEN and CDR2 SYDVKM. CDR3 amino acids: CASSSGGANYGYTF. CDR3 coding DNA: TGTGCCAGCAGTTCTGGAGGGGCCAACTATGGCTACACCTTC.

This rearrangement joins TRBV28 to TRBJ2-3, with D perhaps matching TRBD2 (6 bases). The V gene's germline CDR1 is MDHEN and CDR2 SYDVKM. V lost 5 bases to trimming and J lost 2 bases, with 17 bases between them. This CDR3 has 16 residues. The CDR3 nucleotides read TGTGCCAGCAGTACCTACCGGGGGACTTCCACAGATACGCAGTATTTT. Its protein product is CASSTYRGTSTDTQYF.

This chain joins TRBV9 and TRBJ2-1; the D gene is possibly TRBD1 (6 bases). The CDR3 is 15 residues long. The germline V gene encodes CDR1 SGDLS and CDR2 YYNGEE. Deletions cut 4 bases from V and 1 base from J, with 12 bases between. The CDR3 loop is CASSQTGWSYNEQFF. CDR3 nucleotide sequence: TGTGCCAGCAGCCAAACAGGGTGGTCCTACAATGAGCAGTTCTTC.

CDR3 in DNA: TGTGCCAGCAGTTACGTTGACAGGACCTATGGCTACACCTTC. Its protein is CASSYVDRTYGYTF. This chain links TRBV6-5 with TRBJ1-2, with D maybe TRBD1 (6 bases). The CDR3 covers 14 residues. Germline V lookup: CDR1 MNHEY, CDR2 SVGAGI. Trimming cost V 2 bases and J 4 bases, with 11 bases left between them.

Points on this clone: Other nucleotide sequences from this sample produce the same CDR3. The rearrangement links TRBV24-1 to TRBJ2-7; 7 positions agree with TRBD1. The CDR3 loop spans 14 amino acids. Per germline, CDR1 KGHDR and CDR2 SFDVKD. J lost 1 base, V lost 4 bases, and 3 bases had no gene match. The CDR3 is CATSDPGQSYEQYF. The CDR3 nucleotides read TGTGCCACCAGTGACCCGGGACAGTCCTACGAGCAGTACTTC.

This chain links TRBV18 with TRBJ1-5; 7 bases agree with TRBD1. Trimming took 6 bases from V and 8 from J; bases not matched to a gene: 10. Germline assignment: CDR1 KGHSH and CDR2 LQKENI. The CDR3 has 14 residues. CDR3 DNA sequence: TGTGCCAGCTCGGGGAAAGGGGGCTCGGAGCCCCAGCATTTT. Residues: CASSGKGGSEPQHF.

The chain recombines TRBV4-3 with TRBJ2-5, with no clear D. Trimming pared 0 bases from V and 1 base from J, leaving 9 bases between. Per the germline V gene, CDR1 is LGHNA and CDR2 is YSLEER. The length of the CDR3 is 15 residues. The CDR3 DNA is TGCGCCAGCAGCCAAGAGTTGCAGATCCAAGAGACCCAGTACTTC. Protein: CASSQELQIQETQYF.